Presented here are 15 T cell receptor beta chains from one specimen sequenced in a study of regulatory T cells in long-lasting Graves disease. Arm-PCR of CDR3 regions with iRepertoire HTBI primers generated TCR beta libraries. TCRdb recomputed calls from the multiplex PCR reads with MiXCR, one row per CDR3 protein. The sample includes around 240,000 distinct CDR3 sequences, approximately 18% of them seen just once. Time point described: newly diagnosed GD, antithyroid drugs for less than 3 months. The TCR library used RNA extracted from PBMCs. A further study also used this sample, focusing on T cells in Graves' hyperthyroidism and ophthalmopathy.

Material: peripheral blood mononuclear cells (PBMCs), obtained at new diagnosis, from a patient treated with antithyroid drugs. The receptor set was obtained from a woman aged 25 to 45 with Graves disease.

This clonotype was found many times. The rearrangement links TRBV20-1 to TRBJ2-7, with 11 bases aligning to TRBD2. Germline values: CDR1 DFQATT, CDR2 SNEGSKA (reference sequence). This CDR3 region has 15 residues. V dropped 1 base and J dropped 9; count of bases not matched to a gene: 11. CDR3: CSARVPGLAAVGQYF. CDR3 DNA: TGCAGTGCTAGAGTACCGGGACTAGCGGCAGTCGGGCAGTACTTC.

This clonotype was counted ten times or more. The chain couples TRBV12-3 or TRBV12-4 to TRBJ1-1; D perhaps matches TRBD1 (5 bases). The CDR3 runs 13 residues. V was clipped by 7 bases and J by 3 bases, with 12 bases between them. CDR3 in amino acids: CASIPGRYTEAFF. For the CDR3, the DNA is TGTGCCAGCATTCCGGGACGGTACACTGAAGCTTTCTTT.

The table lists this clonotype with a few counts. The chain has TRBV9 and TRBJ2-2, with 7 bases aligning to TRBD1. The germline V gene has CDR1 SGDLS and CDR2 YYNGEE. V lost 4 bases, J lost 7 bases, and 7 bases stayed unmatched. This CDR3 is built from 14 residues. CDR3 protein: CASSIRQGGGELFF. As DNA, the CDR3 is TGTGCCAGCAGCATAAGACAGGGTGGCGGGGAGCTGTTTTTT.

V is TRBV2 and J is TRBJ2-5; 7 bases match TRBD1. From germline, CDR1 is SNHLY and CDR2 FYNNEI. The CDR3 extends over 14 amino acids. V lost 6 bases to trimming and J lost 2 bases; unmatched junction nucleotides: 6. The CDR3 DNA is TGTGCCAGCAGCATGGGACAGCTACAAGAGACCCAGTACTTC. Protein: CASSMGQLQETQYF.

This clonotype was seen many times. This chain connects TRBV7-6 to TRBJ1-2; D remains ambiguous. The ends were cut back, 3 bases at V and 4 bases at J, with 9 bases in the middle. Germline values: CDR1 SGHVS, CDR2 FNYEAQ. There are 13 residues in the CDR3. CDR3 protein: CASSFGGSYGYTF. CDR3 nucleotides: TGTGCCAGCAGCTTTGGCGGTTCCTATGGCTACACCTTC.

This clonotype was found many times. The J gene is TRBJ1-2, the V gene TRBV11-1, with 9 bases fitting TRBD1. The germline V gene has CDR1 SGHAT and CDR2 FQDESV (reference sequence). The J segment lost 3 bases and the V segment lost 3 bases, leaving 2 bases of the junction unmatched. This CDR3 is built from 14 residues. Here the CDR3 DNA reads TGTGCCAGCAGCTTCGGGACAGGGCACTATGGCTACACCTTC. Amino acid sequence: CASSFGTGHYGYTF.

This clonotype has ten or more counts. The chain carries TRBV7-3 and TRBJ1-1, with no clear D. The CDR3 covers 13 residues. V dropped 5 bases and J dropped 1 base, with 8 bases sitting between them. CDR1 SGHTA and CDR2 FQGTGA come from the germline V gene. The CDR3: CASSRDKNTEAFF. The CDR3 DNA reads as TGTGCCAGCAGCCGCGACAAGAACACTGAAGCTTTCTTT.

Ten or more counts support this clonotype. The chain joins TRBV9 to TRBJ2-7; 7 nucleotides match TRBD2. This CDR3 spans 15 amino acids. Per germline, CDR1 SGDLS and CDR2 YYNGEE. Unmatched junction bases numbered 9, after V lost 4 bases and J lost 2 bases. The CDR3 nucleotides read TGTGCCAGCAGCCCAGAGGCTAGCGGTCCCTACGAGCAGTACTTC. It encodes CASSPEASGPYEQYF.

This clonotype was counted many times. V is TRBV19 and J is TRBJ2-3, with 7 bases identical to TRBD1. CDR1 is LNHDA and CDR2 is SQIVND in the germline V gene (reference sequence). The CDR3 sequence is 17 residues long. The trim removed 8 bases at V and 3 bases at J, leaving 17 bases unmatched. The CDR3 region has the DNA TGTGCCAGTTCCTATAAGGAGGTAGGGGGCGCGACAGATACGCAGTATTTT. As protein: CASSYKEVGGATDTQYF.

The rearrangement uses TRBV27 and TRBJ1-6, with D perhaps TRBD1 (6 bases). Germline V lookup: CDR1 MNHEY, CDR2 SMNVEV (reference sequence). This CDR3 has 16 amino acids. V lost 2 bases, J lost 0 bases, and 8 bases lay in between. The CDR3 reads CASSLTTGSYNSPLHF. For the CDR3, the DNA is TGTGCCAGCAGTTTAACGACAGGCTCCTATAATTCACCCCTCCACTTT.

This clonotype was counted many times. V gene TRBV11-2 combines with J gene TRBJ1-4; D gene ambiguous. Trimming cost V 2 bases and J 6 bases, with 16 bases left between them. The CDR3 sequence is 16 residues long. Germline V gene lookup returns CDR1 SGHAT and CDR2 FQNNGV. CDR3 protein: CASSLTVGRLDEKLFF. The CDR3 nucleotides read TGTGCCAGCAGCTTAACGGTCGGACGGTTGGATGAAAAACTGTTTTTT.

This clonotype has a count of ten or more. This chain links TRBV6-1 with TRBJ1-1, with TRBD1 as a possible D gene (6 bases). V lost 5 bases and J lost 1, with 26 bases in between. This CDR3 has 19 amino acids. CDR1 is MNHNS and CDR2 is SASEGT in the germline V gene. The CDR3 spells CASSHTGGHSAAPNTEAFF. CDR3 DNA sequence: TGTGCCAGCAGTCACACGGGGGGACACTCAGCCGCGCCGAACACTGAAGCTTTCTTT.

This clonotype was detected many times. The chain joins TRBV18 to TRBJ2-7; perhaps TRBD1 as D (6 bases). V was trimmed by 5 bases and J by 8 bases, leaving 16 bases between them. Germline CDR1 reads KGHSH; CDR2 reads LQKENI. The CDR3 spans 13 residues. The CDR3 sequence is CASSTGLEKQQYF. CDR3 bases: TGTGCCAGCTCAACAGGGTTGGAAAAACAGCAGTACTTC.

This chain uses TRBV10-3 with TRBJ2-2; a weak D match, TRBD2 (6 bases). V lost 10 bases, J lost 5 bases, and 8 bases lay in between. CDR1 and CDR2 from the germline V gene are ENHRY and SYGVKD. CDR3 length equals 11 residues. This CDR3 reads CASSGTGELFF. CDR3 nucleotides: TGTGCCAGTAGCGGTACCGGGGAGCTGTTTTTT.

The chain uses TRBV6-1 and TRBJ1-5; no clear D. V was clipped by 6 bases and J by 2 bases, with 14 bases between them. CDR1 is MNHNS, CDR2 SASEGT, per germline. The CDR3 spans 15 residues. DNA for the CDR3: TGTGCCAGCAGCGCACGGTCCGGGGGCAATCAGCCCCAGCATTTT. This gives the protein CASSARSGGNQPQHF.